The following is a T cell receptor (beta chain) sequence with its context. This sample is part of a study of blood T cells in healthy people across ages. Germline V lookup: CDR1 SQVTM, CDR2 ANQGSEA. The CDR3 loop spans 14 amino acids. Donors gave about 9.3 milliliters of peripheral blood apiece. Then a second PCR, running about 6 to 11 cycles, was carried out with a sample-barcoded 5' primer and a J-beta primer mix. Each cDNA was tagged by a template-switch adaptor containing 12 random nucleotides. TCRdb re-called the 5' RACE reads through MiXCR, storing one row per CDR3 protein. Altogether over 500,000 distinct CDR3 sequences are present, about 27% being singletons, with the ten largest covering roughly 3.5%. This same sample was also part of a study on T cells of mothers and their children.

The chain uses TRBV29-1 and TRBJ2-5; 7 positions match TRBD2. The end of the DNA aligns better with TRBJ2-7, so the J call may be wrong. The sample consisted of blood. The clonotype was recovered from a boy between 2 and 10 years old in good health. The CDR3 loop reads CSVRYTLAADEQYF. CDR3 DNA sequence: TGCAGCGTTCGATATACCCTAGCGGCGGACGAGCAGTACTTC.